This TCR beta chain was recovered during a study of cytomegalovirus exposure and HLA in healthy donors. As to this clone: Its antigen is as yet unknown.

13 Jbeta primers and 60 Vbeta primers were used for the PCR. Assay: immunoSEQ multiplex PCR; the TCRdb copy retains only in-frame clones and omits some. The data hold about 200,000 clones, with 75% to 80% observed a single time. General observations from the study: Per published reports, the classifier diagnosed cytomegalovirus status with high specificity and sensitivity. Prediction of most subjects' HLA-A and HLA-B alleles by TCR beta sequences was reportedly accurate. Using a false discovery rate of 0.05, a later analysis showed that 15,000 to 20,000 TCR beta sequences were associated with HLA alleles.

Looked up from germline, CDR1 is SGHRS and CDR2 is YFSETQ. This CDR3 is built from 14 residues. V dropped 0 bases and J dropped 4 bases, with 10 bases sitting between them. What was sequenced was PBMCs. V is TRBV5-1 and J is TRBJ1-1; D perhaps matches TRBD1 (5 bases). The TCR sequence derives from a woman younger than 45 in good health and CMV-seropositive. In DNA form, the CDR3 reads TGCGCCAGCAGCTTGGCGGGGAGGGGCACTGAAGCTTTCTTT. Protein sequence: CASSLAGRGTEAFF.